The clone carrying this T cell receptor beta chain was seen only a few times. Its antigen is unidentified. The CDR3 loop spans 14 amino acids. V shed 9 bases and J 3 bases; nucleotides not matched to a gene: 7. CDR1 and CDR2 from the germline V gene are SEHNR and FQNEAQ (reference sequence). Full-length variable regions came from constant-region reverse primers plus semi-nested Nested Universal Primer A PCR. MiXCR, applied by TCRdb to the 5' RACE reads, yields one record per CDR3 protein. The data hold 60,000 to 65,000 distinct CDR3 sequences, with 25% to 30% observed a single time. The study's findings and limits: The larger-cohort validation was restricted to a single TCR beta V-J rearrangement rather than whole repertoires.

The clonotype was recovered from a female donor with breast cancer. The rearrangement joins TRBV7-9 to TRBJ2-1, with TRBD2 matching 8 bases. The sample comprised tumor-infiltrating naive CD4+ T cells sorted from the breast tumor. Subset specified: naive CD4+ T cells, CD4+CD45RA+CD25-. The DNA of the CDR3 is TGTGCCAGTACCAGGGCGGGGGGCTACAATGAGCAGTTCTTC. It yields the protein CASTRAGGYNEQFF.